The 30 T cell receptor beta chains reported below all come from one sample, sequenced in a study of cytomegalovirus exposure and HLA in healthy donors. PCR employed 60 Vbeta and 13 Jbeta primers. Libraries were prepared by immunoSEQ multiplex PCR; TCRdb keeps only in-frame clonotypes and omits some of them. The sample totals about 140,000 clones; its top ten clones hold about 0.96%. Sequencing was carried out using PBMCs. The receptor set was obtained from a male donor in good health and CMV-seronegative.

The V and J genes are TRBV19 and TRBJ2-1, with 9 bases lining up with TRBD1. The CDR3 is made up of 17 amino acids. V lost 7 bases, J lost 7 bases, and 17 bases stayed unmatched. The V gene's germline CDR1 is LNHDA and CDR2 SQIVND (reference sequence). CDR3 sequence reads: CASTSQPGQGGLNEQFF. CDR3 nucleotides: TGTGCCAGTACCTCTCAGCCGGGACAGGGAGGGTTGAATGAGCAGTTCTTC.

The rearrangement uses TRBV13 and TRBJ2-5; TRBD2 is a possible D gene (5 bases). Germline V gene lookup returns CDR1 PRHDT and CDR2 FYEKMQ (reference sequence). V lost 4 bases and J lost 1, with 10 bases in between. There are 14 residues in the CDR3. The DNA for the CDR3 is TGTGCCAGCAGCTCCCTAGCAAGCCAAGAGACCCAGTACTTC. Encoded protein: CASSSLASQETQYF.

This chain links TRBV5-6 with TRBJ1-2; 12 positions match TRBD1. The junction had 12 bases not matched to a gene; V was cut back by 4 bases and J by 5 bases. The CDR3 is made up of 17 amino acids. CDR1 and CDR2 from the germline V gene are SGHDT and YYEEEE. The CDR3: CASSLYPGQGAQYGYTF. CDR3 in DNA: TGTGCCAGCAGCCTTTATCCGGGACAGGGGGCTCAATATGGCTACACCTTC.

V usage is TRBV10-1 and J usage is TRBJ2-7, with D tentatively TRBD1 (6 bases). Looked up from germline, CDR1 is WNHNN and CDR2 is SYGVQD (reference sequence). CDR3 length: 14 amino acids. Trimming left V 5 bases short and J 2 bases short, with 13 bases between. CDR3 bases: TGCGCCAGCAGTTACCAGACAGGTCCCTACGAGCAGTACTTC. Its protein product is CASSYQTGPYEQYF.

The rearrangement joins TRBV6-1 to TRBJ2-1; no firm D call. Trimming stripped 1 base from V and 8 bases from J, with 6 bases between. Germline V gene lookup returns CDR1 MNHNS and CDR2 SASEGT. The CDR3 consists of 12 residues. For the CDR3, the DNA is TGTGCCAGCAGTGAAGTTTTCGATGAGCAGTTCTTC. Its protein is CASSEVFDEQFF.

The chain has TRBV6-1 and TRBJ2-2, with D tentatively TRBD1 (6 bases). Trimming shortened V by 6 bases and J by 4 bases, and 15 bases separated the two germline ends. The CDR3 has 15 amino acids. CDR1 is MNHNS and CDR2 is SASEGT in the germline V gene. As DNA, the CDR3 is TGTGCCAGCAGCCCGGGACAAGGGTTCACCGGGGAGCTGTTTTTT. Translating gives CASSPGQGFTGELFF.

The CDR3 DNA is TGTGCCAGCAGCTTAGGGACAGGGCCCGAAAAACTGTTTTTT. Protein: CASSLGTGPEKLFF. The chain is built from TRBV7-6 and TRBJ1-4; 8 nucleotides match TRBD1. The CDR3 sequence is 14 residues long. With 1 base clipped from V and 8 bases from J, the junction kept 3 bases outside the gene matches. Germline CDR1 is SGHVS and CDR2 is FNYEAQ.

The V gene is TRBV30, the J gene TRBJ2-5; no clear D. The V end lost 3 bases, the J end lost 5 bases, and 13 bases lay between the germline ends. The CDR3 loop spans 13 amino acids. The germline V gene encodes CDR1 GTSNPN and CDR2 SVGIG (reference sequence). The CDR3: CAWSPRVKETQYF. The CDR3 bases are TGTGCCTGGAGCCCTCGGGTAAAGGAGACCCAGTACTTC.

The rearrangement uses TRBV7-9 and TRBJ1-5; D not resolved. V was clipped by 0 bases and J by 6 bases, with 3 bases between them. The length of the CDR3 is 12 residues. Germline V gives CDR1 SEHNR, CDR2 FQNEAQ (reference sequence). The CDR3 here is CASSLAGQPQHF. The CDR3 region has the DNA TGTGCCAGCAGCTTAGCCGGTCAGCCCCAGCATTTT. Filled out from reference TRBV7-9 and TRBJ1-5, the complete variable domain reads DTGVSQNPRHKITKRGQNVTFRCDPISEHNRLYWYRQTLGQGPEFLTYFQNEAQLEKSRLLSDRFSAERPKGSFSTLEIQRTEQGDSAMYLCASSLAGQPQHFGDGTRLSIL.

The chain is built from TRBV10-3 and TRBJ2-5; TRBD1 might be the D (6 bases). This CDR3 has 15 residues. CDR1 and CDR2 from the germline V gene are ENHRY and SYGVKD. Trimming removed 10 bases from V and 0 bases from J, with 18 bases in between. The CDR3 bases are TGTGCCACCGAGGAGAAACAGGGAAACCAAGAGACCCAGTACTTC. As protein: CATEEKQGNQETQYF.

The chain has TRBV7-8 and TRBJ1-2, with 10 bases identical to TRBD1. There are 14 residues in the CDR3. Trimming removed 4 bases from V and 4 bases from J; junction bases left unmatched: 3. CDR1 is SGHVS and CDR2 is FQNEAQ in the germline V gene. In DNA, the CDR3 is TGTGCCAGCAGCTCGGGACAGGGGAGCTATGGCTACACCTTC. Protein sequence: CASSSGQGSYGYTF.

The chain recombines TRBV5-4 with TRBJ2-2, with D unresolved. The CDR3 runs 12 residues. CDR1 SGHNT and CDR2 YYREEE come from the germline V gene (reference sequence). Trimming left V 0 bases short and J 7 bases short, with 4 bases between. The CDR3 region is CASSLGVGELFF. The CDR3 DNA sequence: TGTGCCAGCAGCTTGGGAGTCGGGGAGCTGTTTTTT.

The chain has TRBV27 and TRBJ1-2; weak D call: TRBD1 (5 bases). CDR1 is MNHEY and CDR2 is SMNVEV in the germline V gene (reference sequence). Trimming cost V 3 bases and J 10 bases, with 12 bases left between them. The CDR3 consists of 12 residues. DNA of the CDR3: TGTGCCAGCAGTTTTGGAGGGGACGACTACACCTTC. As protein: CASSFGGDDYTF.

The CDR3 is CASSLDSSSTDTQYF. The CDR3 DNA reads TGTGCCAGCAGCTTGGACAGCTCTAGCACAGATACGCAGTATTTT. J is TRBJ2-3 and V is TRBV5-5; D is unresolved. CDR3 length: 15 amino acids. From germline, CDR1 is SGHKS and CDR2 YYEKEE (reference sequence). V gave up 0 bases and J gave up 0 bases, with 8 bases separating them.

The rearrangement uses TRBV7-8 and TRBJ2-7, with TRBD1 as a possible D gene (6 bases). CDR3 length: 14 amino acids. Trimming shortened V by 4 bases and J by 6 bases, and 16 bases separated the two germline ends. Per germline, CDR1 SGHVS and CDR2 FQNEAQ. The CDR3 DNA is TGTGCCAGCAGCTCGATGTCAGGGGCCGGCGAGCAGTACTTC. It is translated as CASSSMSGAGEQYF.

The V gene is TRBV10-2, the J gene TRBJ1-4; D remains ambiguous. Germline V gives CDR1 WSHSY, CDR2 SAAADI. The V end was cut by 3 bases, the J end by 0 bases, with 8 bases between. There are 15 residues in the CDR3. The CDR3 bases are TGCGCCAGCAGTGAAGTGTCGGCAACTAATGAAAAACTGTTTTTT. Protein product: CASSEVSATNEKLFF.

The V and J genes are TRBV9 and TRBJ2-1; the D is unclear. CDR1 and CDR2 from the germline V gene are SGDLS and YYNGEE. V dropped 4 bases and J dropped 8 bases, with 10 bases sitting between them. The CDR3 runs to 12 residues. The CDR3 is CASSPRPDEQFF. CDR3 DNA sequence: TGTGCCAGCAGCCCTCGCCCGGATGAGCAGTTCTTC.

This chain links TRBV25-1 with TRBJ2-2, with TRBD2 matching over 14 bases. V trimming: 10 bases; J trimming: 5 bases; junction bases outside the gene matches: 15. CDR1 is MGHDK, CDR2 SYGVNS, per germline. The CDR3 totals 18 residues. In DNA form, the CDR3 reads TGTGCCACCCACGGGACTAGCGGGAGACAACTCATTACCGGGGAGCTGTTTTTT. This sequence encodes CATHGTSGRQLITGELFF.

This rearrangement joins TRBV5-1 to TRBJ2-2; 7 bases match TRBD1. V trimming: 1 base; J trimming: 0 bases; junction bases outside the gene matches: 0. The CDR3 covers 15 residues. CDR1 SGHRS and CDR2 YFSETQ come from the germline V gene. The CDR3 loop reads CASSLQGANTGELFF. The CDR3 nucleotides are TGCGCCAGCAGCTTGCAGGGGGCGAACACCGGGGAGCTGTTTTTT. The full variable domain, completed using reference TRBV5-1 and TRBJ2-2, is KAGVTQTPRYLIKTRGQQVTLSCSPISGHRSVSWYQQTPGQGLQFLFEYFSETQRNKGNFPGRFSGRQFSNSRSEMNVSTLELGDSALYLCASSLQGANTGELFFGEGSRLTVL.

The V call is TRBV20-1, the J call TRBJ2-7, with unresolved D. CDR1 is DFQATT and CDR2 is SNEGSKA in the germline V gene (reference sequence). The CDR3 totals 11 residues. Trimming pared 4 bases from V and 2 bases from J, leaving 6 bases between. The CDR3 DNA follows: TGCAGTGCTAACAGACCCTACGAGCAGTACTTC. The encoded protein is CSANRPYEQYF.

The V gene is TRBV2, the J gene TRBJ2-5; D perhaps matches TRBD1 (6 bases). In germline, CDR1 is SNHLY, CDR2 FYNNEI. V gave up 7 bases and J gave up 4 bases, with 13 bases separating them. This CDR3 comprises 13 residues. The CDR3 nucleotides read TGTGCCAGCACCTCGGACAGTCCAGAGACCCAGTACTTC. It translates to CASTSDSPETQYF. Based on the CDR3 plus reference TRBV2 and TRBJ2-5, the full variable domain is EPEVTQTPSHQVTQMGQEVILRCVPISNHLYFYWYRQILGQKVEFLVSFYNNEISEKSEIFDDQFSVERPDGSNFTLKIRSTKLEDSAMYFCASTSDSPETQYFGPGTRLLVL.

V and J are TRBV11-1 and TRBJ2-1; perhaps TRBD1 as D (6 bases). The germline V gene has CDR1 SGHAT and CDR2 FQDESV (reference sequence). CDR3 length: 15 residues. V shed 4 bases and J shed 9 bases, with 19 bases lying between them. The CDR3: CASSSRGLRGTEQFF. CDR3 in DNA: TGTGCCAGCAGCTCCAGGGGTCTGAGGGGAACTGAGCAGTTCTTC. The full variable domain, in which reference TRBV11-1 and TRBJ2-1 provide the parts outside the CDR3, is EAEVAQSPRYKITEKSQAVAFWCDPISGHATLYWYRQILGQGPELLVQFQDESVVDDSQLPKDRFSAERLKGVDSTLKIQPAELGDSAMYLCASSSRGLRGTEQFFGPGTRLTVL.

The chain combines TRBV6-5 with TRBJ1-2, with a tentative D call TRBD1 (6 bases). The CDR3 extends over 15 amino acids. The V end was cut by 6 bases, the J end by 3 bases, with 17 bases between. CDR1 and CDR2 (germline): MNHEY, SVGAGI. CDR3 sequence (DNA): TGTGCCAGCAGCTTCCAGGGGCGAGGGGACTATGGCTACACCTTC. This codes for CASSFQGRGDYGYTF.

CDR3 loop: CSVGGGDESYEQYF. The CDR3 bases are TGCAGCGTCGGGGGGGGCGATGAGTCCTACGAGCAGTACTTC. The J gene is TRBJ2-7, the V gene TRBV29-1, with 8 bases that match TRBD2. This CDR3 is built from 14 residues. The germline gives CDR1 SQVTM, CDR2 ANQGSEA. J gave up 1 base and V 6 bases, and 8 bases lay outside the gene matches.

This sequence joins TRBV19 and TRBJ2-5; D is uncertain. Germline CDR1 is LNHDA and CDR2 is SQIVND (reference sequence). This CDR3 has 13 residues. The ends were cut back, 1 base at V and 5 bases at J, with 8 bases in the middle. Written as DNA, the CDR3 is TGTGCCAGTAGTATAGCAGGTTCGGAGACCCAGTACTTC. Its protein is CASSIAGSETQYF. Supplemented by reference TRBV19 and TRBJ2-5, the full variable domain reads DGGITQSPKYLFRKEGQNVTLSCEQNLNHDAMYWYRQDPGQGLRLIYYSQIVNDFQKGDIAEGYSVSREKKESFPLTVTSAQKNPTAFYLCASSIAGSETQYFGPGTRLLVL.

J is TRBJ2-7 and V is TRBV9; weak D call: TRBD1 (6 bases). V dropped 0 bases and J dropped 7 bases, with 14 bases sitting between them. Looked up from germline, CDR1 is SGDLS and CDR2 is YYNGEE. This CDR3 region has 14 residues. CDR3 in DNA: TGTGCCAGCAGCGTAGATGTCAGGGGCTGGGAGCAGTACTTC. Translation: CASSVDVRGWEQYF.

The chain uses TRBV27 and TRBJ2-7; possible D gene TRBD1, 5 bases. CDR1 and CDR2 from the germline V gene are MNHEY and SMNVEV (reference sequence). Trimming removed 2 bases at V and 3 bases at J, with 20 bases between. CDR3 length: 17 amino acids. The CDR3 reads CASSLRGDPGFYYEQYF. The CDR3 DNA sequence: TGTGCCAGCAGTTTAAGGGGCGACCCAGGTTTCTACTACGAGCAGTACTTC.

The rearrangement joins TRBV4-3 to TRBJ2-3, with a tentative D call TRBD1 (6 bases). This CDR3 has 17 residues. Trimming stripped 0 bases from V and 4 bases from J, with 17 bases between. The germline gives CDR1 LGHNA, CDR2 YSLEER. CDR3 sequence reads: CASSQERHRVNADTQYF. The CDR3 bases are TGCGCCAGCAGCCAAGAAAGGCACAGGGTTAACGCAGATACGCAGTATTTT.

V and J are TRBV29-1 and TRBJ2-3; perhaps TRBD2 as D (6 bases). Germline V CDR1 and CDR2: SQVTM, ANQGSEA. The ends were cut back, 4 bases at V and 5 bases at J, with 16 bases in the middle. This CDR3 is built from 14 residues. The CDR3: CSVGVAGSGDTQYF. CDR3 nucleotides: TGCAGCGTTGGAGTTGCGGGATCCGGAGATACGCAGTATTTT.

The chain uses TRBV30 and TRBJ1-2; TRBD1 aligns across 8 bases. V lost 1 base and J lost 8; bases outside the gene matches: 9. The CDR3 is 14 amino acids. CDR1 is GTSNPN and CDR2 is SVGIG in the germline V gene (reference sequence). The CDR3 DNA sequence: TGTGCCTGGAGTGCGACCACAGGGGGGAGAGGCTACACCTTC. Protein sequence: CAWSATTGGRGYTF.